The sequence of this T cell receptor (beta chain) was determined in a study of T cells in severe cutaneous drug reactions. Study information: Enrolled patients had probable or definite SJS/TEN or DRESS per RegiSCAR.

Study-level findings and limits: In carbamazepine-induced Stevens-Johnson syndrome or toxic epidermal necrolysis, TRBV12-4 averaged about 31% in blister cells and 4.5% to 5% in PBMC.

Per the germline V gene, CDR1 is SGHTA and CDR2 is FQGNSA. CDR3 size: 14 residues. Bulk and single-cell libraries used iRepertoire multiplex PCR with TCR subtype-specific primers. TCRdb re-analyzed the multiplex PCR reads; it lists each CDR3 protein once, without DNA. This listing includes about 310 distinct CDR3 sequences. Sequenced patients had Stevens-Johnson syndrome or toxic epidermal necrolysis caused by carbamazepine. Considering frequency, this clonotype is medium-sized. The antigen remains undetermined. The source of this sequence is a human donor with Stevens-Johnson syndrome, a severe cutaneous drug reaction. The source material was PBMCs. This chain joins TRBV7-2 and TRBJ2-1. The CDR3 sequence: CASSLTSSYNEQFF. The full variable domain, its missing parts supplied by reference TRBV7-2 and TRBJ2-1, is GAGVSQSPSNKVTEKGKDVELRCDPISGHTALYWYRQSLGQGLEFLIYFQGNSAPDKSGLPSDRFSAERTGGSVSTLTIQRTQQEDSAVYLCASSLTSSYNEQFFGPGTRLTVL.